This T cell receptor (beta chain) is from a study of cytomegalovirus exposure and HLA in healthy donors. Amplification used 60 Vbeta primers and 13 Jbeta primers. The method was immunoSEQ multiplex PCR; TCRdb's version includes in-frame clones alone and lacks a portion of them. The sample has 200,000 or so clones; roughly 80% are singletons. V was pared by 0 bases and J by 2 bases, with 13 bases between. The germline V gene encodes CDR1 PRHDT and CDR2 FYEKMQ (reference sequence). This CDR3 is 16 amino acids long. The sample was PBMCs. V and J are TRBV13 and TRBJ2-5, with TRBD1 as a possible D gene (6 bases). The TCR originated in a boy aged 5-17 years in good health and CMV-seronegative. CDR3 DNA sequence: TGTGCCAGCAGCTTAGGCCTCAGGGGTGGACAAGAGACCCAGTACTTC. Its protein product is CASSLGLRGGQETQYF.